This T cell receptor (beta chain) was identified during a study of T cell responses to AZD1222 COVID-19 vaccine. Second doses that came at about 4 or about 12 weeks were put together. Findings and limits, study-wide: Close to half of all spike-specific TCRs reportedly target regions of the variants that are unmutated. When two AZD1222 doses had been given, Spike-specific TCR breadth and depth rose.

Using immunoSEQ multiplex PCR, the repertoire was profiled, and TCRdb retains in-frame clones only, with some absent. The sample shows tens of thousands of clones, around 90% of them seen only once. Deletions cut 1 base from V and 3 bases from J, with 18 bases between. Germline lookup yields CDR1 SGHDN and CDR2 FVKESK. This CDR3 spans 17 amino acids. Comment on this clone: The antigen is undetermined.

The chain combines TRBV14 with TRBJ1-1; tentative D call: TRBD1 (5 bases). This specimen was peripheral blood, taken 28 days after the second AZD1222 dose. The clonotype was recovered from an adult who received the AZD1222 COVID-19 vaccine. CDR3 residues: CASSQGGTSWMYTEAFF. DNA for the CDR3: TGTGCCAGCAGCCAAGGGGGGACGTCTTGGATGTACACTGAAGCTTTCTTT.